These 27 T cell receptor beta chains were all obtained from the same sample, sequenced in a study of OX40 agonist ivuxolimab in advanced cancers. Only in-frame clones appear in the TCRdb table, and some are missing; sequencing was by immunoSEQ multiplex PCR. This table has fewer than 85,000 clones, around 90% appearing once. Specimen: CD4+ or CD8+ T cells sorted from blood, collected in a trial of the OX40 agonist ivuxolimab. Receptor source: an adult with an advanced solid tumor such as melanoma, head and neck, liver or kidney cancer.

The chain is built from TRBV6-5 and TRBJ1-1; D possibly corresponds to TRBD1 (6 bases). The ends were cut back, 0 bases at V and 4 bases at J, with 12 bases in the middle. The CDR3 covers 15 residues. Germline V gene data show CDR1 as MNHEY and CDR2 as SVGAGI. The CDR3 reads CASSYSLGAGTEAFF. The CDR3, as DNA: TGTGCCAGCAGTTACTCGTTGGGGGCGGGCACTGAAGCTTTCTTT.

This rearrangement joins TRBV7-6 to TRBJ1-1; D unclear. This CDR3 region has 13 residues. The germline gives CDR1 SGHVS, CDR2 FNYEAQ. The V and J ends lost 1 base and 5 bases respectively, with 8 bases between them. CDR3 in DNA: TGTGCCAGCAGCTTAGGGTTAGGAACTGAAGCTTTCTTT. This sequence encodes CASSLGLGTEAFF.

This chain uses TRBV13 with TRBJ1-1; 9 positions agree with TRBD1. J was trimmed by 4 bases and V by 5 bases; bases with no gene match: 20. CDR1 and CDR2 from the germline V gene are PRHDT and FYEKMQ (reference sequence). The CDR3 has 19 amino acids. CDR3 coding DNA: TGTGCCAGCAGCACAACCGGGACAGGGATAAGGTATGTGGGCACTGAAGCTTTCTTT. It is translated as CASSTTGTGIRYVGTEAFF.

This chain joins TRBV19 and TRBJ2-7; 12 bases agree with TRBD2. This CDR3 is 16 amino acids long. V trimming: 8 bases; J trimming: 4 bases; junction bases outside the gene matches: 12. Germline CDR1 is LNHDA and CDR2 is SQIVND (reference sequence). Written as DNA, the CDR3 is TGTGCCAGTCAGTCCCCGGTAACTAGCGGGGGGTACGAGCAGTACTTC. The encoded protein is CASQSPVTSGGYEQYF. The full variable domain, completed using reference TRBV19 and TRBJ2-7, is DGGITQSPKYLFRKEGQNVTLSCEQNLNHDAMYWYRQDPGQGLRLIYYSQIVNDFQKGDIAEGYSVSREKKESFPLTVTSAQKNPTAFYLCASQSPVTSGGYEQYFGPGTRLTVT.

The V gene is TRBV21-1, the J gene TRBJ2-1; the table names TRBD1, a call not compared with the DNA. TRBV21-1 is designated a pseudogene. The CDR3 is 18 residues long. The CDR3 DNA reads TGTGCCAGCAGCAAAGAGTTGAGTCGGACAGGGGAAGTCAATGAGCAGTTCTTC. It specifies CASSKELSRTGEVNEQFF.

The V gene is TRBV14, the J gene TRBJ1-1; D gene ambiguous. Germline assignment: CDR1 SGHDN and CDR2 FVKESK. This CDR3 is 16 amino acids long. Trimming left V 3 bases short and J 2 bases short, with 16 bases between. The CDR3: CASSHSRRPPNTEAFF. In DNA, the CDR3 is TGTGCCAGCAGCCATTCAAGACGGCCTCCCAACACTGAAGCTTTCTTT. The full variable domain, completed using reference TRBV14 and TRBJ1-1, is EAGVTQFPSHSVIEKGQTVTLRCDPISGHDNLYWYRRVMGKEIKFLLHFVKESKQDESGMPNNRFLAERTGGTYSTLKVQPAELEDSGVYFCASSHSRRPPNTEAFFGQGTRLTVV.

This chain connects TRBV11-2 to TRBJ2-7, with 9 bases that match TRBD1. The CDR3 runs to 14 residues. V lost 5 bases to trimming and J lost 2 bases; unmatched junction nucleotides: 4. Germline CDR1 is SGHAT and CDR2 is FQNNGV. CDR3 bases: TGTGCCAGCAGCGTCAACAGGGGGCCCTACGAGCAGTACTTC. Encoded protein: CASSVNRGPYEQYF.

This clone was detected once. The rearrangement joins TRBV27 to TRBJ2-1, with 8 bases matching TRBD1. V was clipped by 6 bases and J by 2 bases; unmatched bases: 6. Germline CDR1 MNHEY, CDR2 SMNVEV (reference sequence). This CDR3 contains 15 residues. CDR3 nucleotides: TGTGCCAGCAGGGTAACAGGGGGACCCTACAATGAGCAGTTCTTC. Its protein is CASRVTGGPYNEQFF.

As regards this clone: The junction differs from germline at one of its ends, possibly a read error. The same CDR3 can be traced to other DNA sequences in this sample. The chain couples TRBV5-6 to TRBJ2-1; possible D gene TRBD1, 6 bases. The germline gives CDR1 SGHDT, CDR2 YYEEEE. The CDR3 contains 14 residues. CDR3 bases: TGCGCCAGCAGCTTGTACAGGGCTATGAATGAGCAGTTCTTC. Amino acids: CASSLYRAMNEQFF.

This rearrangement joins TRBV7-6 to TRBJ1-3; D gene uncertain. This CDR3 comprises 15 residues. Germline V gives CDR1 SGHVS, CDR2 FNYEAQ. Trimming stripped 5 bases from V and 0 bases from J, with 11 bases between. The CDR3 bases are TGTGCCAGCAGCACGGGTCCGAGCTCTGGAAACACCATATATTTT. It is translated as CASSTGPSSGNTIYF.

This chain connects TRBV7-6 to TRBJ2-3; tentatively, D is TRBD2 (7 bases). Germline CDR1 SGHVS, CDR2 FNYEAQ. Trimming shortened V by 1 base and J by 6 bases, and 20 bases separated the two germline ends. The CDR3 extends over 17 amino acids. CDR3: CASSLEAAGASTDTQYF. CDR3 DNA: TGTGCCAGCAGCTTAGAGGCGGCGGGGGCCTCGACGGATACGCAGTATTTT. The whole variable domain, filled in from reference TRBV7-6 and TRBJ2-3, reads GAGVSQSPRYKVTKRGQDVALRCDPISGHVSLYWYRQALGQGPEFLTYFNYEAQQDKSGLPNDRFSAERPEGSISTLTIQRTEQRDSAMYRCASSLEAAGASTDTQYFGPGTRLTVL.

This clone was detected once. This chain uses TRBV5-5 with TRBJ2-7; D might be TRBD1 (6 bases). V lost 4 bases and J 4 bases, leaving 15 bases between the germline ends. There are 14 residues in the CDR3. Germline values: CDR1 SGHKS, CDR2 YYEKEE (reference sequence). Written as DNA, the CDR3 is TGTGCCAGCAGCCCCTTGGACAGTTTATACGAGCAGTACTTC. Translating gives CASSPLDSLYEQYF.

This chain uses TRBV4-1 with TRBJ1-1; D not resolved. V was cut by 7 bases and J by 4 bases, with 4 bases left in between. The germline V gene encodes CDR1 MGHRA and CDR2 YSYEKL. The CDR3 has 10 amino acids. CDR3 sequence (DNA): TGCGCCAGCAAAGGCACTGAAGCTTTCTTT. This translates into CASKGTEAFF.

The chain is built from TRBV12-5 and TRBJ1-1; the D gene is possibly TRBD1 (5 bases). The CDR3 runs 12 residues. Looked up from germline, CDR1 is LGHNT and CDR2 is FRNRAP. Between the trimmed V and J ends, which lost 6 bases and 6 bases, there was a span of 11 bases. This CDR3 is CASGPGGSEAFF. In nucleotides, the CDR3 is TGTGCTAGTGGACCTGGGGGGTCTGAAGCTTTCTTT.

This clone was counted a few times. The chain carries TRBV7-6 and TRBJ2-2, with a possible D match to TRBD1 (6 bases). CDR1 and CDR2 (germline): SGHVS, FNYEAQ. Trimming stripped 4 bases from V and 4 bases from J, with 10 bases between. The CDR3 loop spans 14 amino acids. CDR3 nucleotide sequence: TGTGCCAGCAGCTCCGGGACACTCACCGGGGAGCTGTTTTTT. This sequence encodes CASSSGTLTGELFF. The complete variable domain, with remaining parts taken from reference TRBV7-6 and TRBJ2-2, reads GAGVSQSPRYKVTKRGQDVALRCDPISGHVSLYWYRQALGQGPEFLTYFNYEAQQDKSGLPNDRFSAERPEGSISTLTIQRTEQRDSAMYRCASSSGTLTGELFFGEGSRLTVL.

The chain links TRBV5-1 to TRBJ2-7, with 9 bases fitting TRBD1. The CDR3 has 15 residues. The germline gives CDR1 SGHRS, CDR2 YFSETQ. The V and J ends lost 3 bases and 5 bases, in that order; junction bases with no gene match: 9. Written as DNA, the CDR3 is TGCGCCAGCAGCTGGCCGGGACAGGGCAATAACGAGCAGTACTTC. It specifies CASSWPGQGNNEQYF.

The J gene is TRBJ2-5, the V gene TRBV6-5; D unclear. In germline, CDR1 is MNHEY, CDR2 SVGAGI. The germline V and J ends were trimmed by 6 bases and 3 bases, with 8 bases remaining between them. The CDR3 runs to 12 residues. CDR3 sequence: CASRGWEETQYF. The CDR3 DNA reads TGTGCCAGCAGGGGCTGGGAAGAGACCCAGTACTTC.

This rearrangement joins TRBV13 to TRBJ1-2, with D maybe TRBD1 (5 bases). The CDR3 is 15 residues long. The germline V gene has CDR1 PRHDT and CDR2 FYEKMQ (reference sequence). Trimming took off 0 bases at V and 8 bases at J, with 16 bases between the two ends. CDR3 residues: CASSLGLDTVRGYTF. CDR3 coding DNA: TGTGCCAGCAGCTTAGGCCTGGACACAGTCAGAGGCTACACCTTC.

The chain employs TRBV30 and TRBJ1-4, with D hard to call. Trimming removed 2 bases from V and 4 bases from J, with 8 bases in between. This CDR3 is 13 amino acids long. Germline assignment: CDR1 GTSNPN and CDR2 SVGIG (reference sequence). The CDR3 coding sequence is TGTGCCTGGAGTCCGGCCGGTAATGAAAAACTGTTTTTT. Amino acids: CAWSPAGNEKLFF.

The CDR3 is CASSPVRNSNQPQHF. Written as DNA, the CDR3 is TGTGCCAGCAGTCCGGTTAGGAATAGCAATCAGCCCCAGCATTTT. The gene calls are TRBV6-5 and TRBJ1-5; D is unclear. The germline gives CDR1 MNHEY, CDR2 SVGAGI. This CDR3 contains 15 residues. With 5 bases removed from V and 0 bases from J, the gap between germline ends came to 11 bases.

DNA of the CDR3: TGCGCCAGCAGCTTGCCACTGTGGGGCTCCTACAATGAGCAGTTCTTC. It translates to CASSLPLWGSYNEQFF. The V and J genes are TRBV5-1 and TRBJ2-1; no reliable D call. The germline CDR1 and CDR2 sequences are SGHRS and YFSETQ. The CDR3 has 16 amino acids. Trimming took 1 base from V and 0 from J, leaving 11 bases between them.

This chain connects TRBV19 to TRBJ2-1; D is undetermined. CDR1 LNHDA and CDR2 SQIVND come from the germline V gene (reference sequence). V was shortened by 6 bases and J by 9 bases, with 15 bases between the two germline ends. This CDR3 region has 13 residues. The CDR3 nucleotides read TGTGCCAGTAGCGCCTGGACGCTCGGTGAGCAGTTCTTC. Translating it yields CASSAWTLGEQFF.

V gene TRBV11-2 combines with J gene TRBJ2-1, with D tentatively TRBD2 (6 bases). Germline V lookup: CDR1 SGHAT, CDR2 FQNNGV. V lost 1 base, J lost 10 bases, and 14 bases lay in between. The CDR3 consists of 14 residues. The CDR3 spells CASSLGTGRGEQFF. The CDR3 nucleotides are TGTGCCAGCAGCTTAGGGACCGGTCGGGGGGAGCAGTTCTTC.

The gene calls are TRBV4-1 and TRBJ2-1; 9 nucleotides line up with TRBD2. Losses at the gene ends were 0 bases for V and 6 bases for J; bases not matched to a gene: 12. CDR1 is MGHRA and CDR2 is YSYEKL in the germline V gene. The CDR3 contains 18 residues. In nucleotides, the CDR3 is TGCGCCAGCAGCCAAGATTTGAGCGGGGGGCGGATAGGCAATGAGCAGTTCTTC. Its translation is CASSQDLSGGRIGNEQFF.

This chain uses TRBV13 with TRBJ1-6, with TRBD1 as a possible D gene (5 bases). V was trimmed by 4 bases and J by 5 bases, leaving 15 bases between them. Germline values: CDR1 PRHDT, CDR2 FYEKMQ (reference sequence). This CDR3 spans 16 amino acids. CDR3 nucleotides: TGTGCCAGCAGCTCAGGGAGGGGAATGAATAATTCACCCCTCCACTTT. It translates to CASSSGRGMNNSPLHF.

The rearrangement uses TRBV13 and TRBJ2-7; 12 bases are shared with TRBD1. The CDR3 length is 15 residues. Germline V gene sequence: CDR1 PRHDT, CDR2 FYEKMQ (reference sequence). Germline trimming cut 5 bases from V and 2 bases from J; bases unmatched to any gene: 4. The CDR3 sequence: CASSAGTGGPYEQYF. CDR3 DNA: TGTGCCAGCAGCGCCGGGACAGGGGGCCCCTACGAGCAGTACTTC.

CDR3 amino acids: CASSLRPPGTGELFF. CDR3 coding DNA: TGTGCCAGCAGCTTGCGACCTCCCGGCACCGGGGAGCTGTTTTTT. This sequence joins TRBV11-2 and TRBJ2-2; D gene ambiguous. This CDR3 region has 15 residues. Germline V gene sequence: CDR1 SGHAT, CDR2 FQNNGV. Deletions cut 3 bases from V and 4 bases from J, with 12 bases between.